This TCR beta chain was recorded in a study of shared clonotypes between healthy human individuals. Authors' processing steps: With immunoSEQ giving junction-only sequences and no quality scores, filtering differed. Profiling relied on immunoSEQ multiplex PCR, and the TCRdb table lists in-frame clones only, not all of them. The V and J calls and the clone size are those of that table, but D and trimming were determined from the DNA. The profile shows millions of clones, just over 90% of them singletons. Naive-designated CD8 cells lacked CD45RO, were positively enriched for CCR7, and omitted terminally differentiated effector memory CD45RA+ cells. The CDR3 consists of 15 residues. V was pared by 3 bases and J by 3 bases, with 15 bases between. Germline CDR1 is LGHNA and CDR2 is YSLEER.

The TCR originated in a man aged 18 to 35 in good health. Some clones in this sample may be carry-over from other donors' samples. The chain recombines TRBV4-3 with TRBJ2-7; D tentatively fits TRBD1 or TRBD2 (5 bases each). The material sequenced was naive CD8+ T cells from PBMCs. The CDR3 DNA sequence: TGCGCCAGCAGCCAGGACCTGGGACGGGGCTACGAGCAGTACTTC. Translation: CASSQDLGRGYEQYF.